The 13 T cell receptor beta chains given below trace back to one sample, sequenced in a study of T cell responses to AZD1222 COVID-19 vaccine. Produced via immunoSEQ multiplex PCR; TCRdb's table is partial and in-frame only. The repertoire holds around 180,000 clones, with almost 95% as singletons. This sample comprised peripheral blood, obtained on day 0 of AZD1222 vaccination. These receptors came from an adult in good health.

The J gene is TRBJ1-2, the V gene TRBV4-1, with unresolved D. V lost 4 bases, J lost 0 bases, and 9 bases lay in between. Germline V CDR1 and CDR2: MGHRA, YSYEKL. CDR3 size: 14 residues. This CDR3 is CASSLPGTNYGYTF. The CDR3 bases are TGCGCCAGCAGCCTTCCGGGGACTAACTATGGCTACACCTTC.

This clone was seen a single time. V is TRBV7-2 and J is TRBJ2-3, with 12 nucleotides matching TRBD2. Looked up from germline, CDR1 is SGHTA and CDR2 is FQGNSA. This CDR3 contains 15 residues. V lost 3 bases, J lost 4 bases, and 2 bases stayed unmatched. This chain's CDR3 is CASSLTSGSADTQYF. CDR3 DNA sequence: TGTGCCAGCAGCTTGACTAGCGGGAGTGCAGATACGCAGTATTTT.

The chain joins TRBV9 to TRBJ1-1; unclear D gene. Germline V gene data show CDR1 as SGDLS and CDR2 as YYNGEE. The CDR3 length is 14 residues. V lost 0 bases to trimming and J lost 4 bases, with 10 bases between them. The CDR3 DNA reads TGTGCCAGCAGCGTAGGTCCGGAAAGCACTGAAGCTTTCTTT. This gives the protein CASSVGPESTEAFF.

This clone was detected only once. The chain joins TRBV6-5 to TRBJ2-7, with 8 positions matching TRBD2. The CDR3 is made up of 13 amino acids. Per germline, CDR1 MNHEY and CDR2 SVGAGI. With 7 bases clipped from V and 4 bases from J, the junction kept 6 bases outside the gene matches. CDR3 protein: CASTKAGAYEQYF. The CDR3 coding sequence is TGTGCCAGCACCAAAGCGGGGGCTTACGAGCAGTACTTC.

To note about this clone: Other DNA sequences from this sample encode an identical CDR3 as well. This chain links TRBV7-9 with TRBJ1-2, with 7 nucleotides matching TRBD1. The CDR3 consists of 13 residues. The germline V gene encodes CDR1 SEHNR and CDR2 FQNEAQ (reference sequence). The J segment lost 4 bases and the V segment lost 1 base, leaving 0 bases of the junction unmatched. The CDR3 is CASSLGQGYGYTF. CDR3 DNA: TGTGCCAGCAGCTTAGGACAGGGCTATGGCTACACCTTC.

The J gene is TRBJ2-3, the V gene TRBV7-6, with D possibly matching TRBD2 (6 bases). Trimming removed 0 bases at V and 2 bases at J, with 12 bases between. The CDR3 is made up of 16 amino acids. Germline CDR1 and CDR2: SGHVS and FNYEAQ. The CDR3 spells CASSLAGSGYTDTQYF. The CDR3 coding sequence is TGTGCCAGCAGCTTAGCCGGTAGCGGCTACACAGATACGCAGTATTTT.

Here the CDR3 DNA reads TGTGCCAGCAGTCTACAGGGCAACTATGGCTACACCTTC. This sequence encodes CASSLQGNYGYTF. The chain is built from TRBV6-2 or TRBV6-3 and TRBJ1-2, with D maybe TRBD1 (6 bases). The V end was cut by 5 bases, the J end by 2 bases, with 9 bases between. Germline assignment: CDR1 MNHEY and CDR2 SVGEGT. This CDR3 has 13 residues.

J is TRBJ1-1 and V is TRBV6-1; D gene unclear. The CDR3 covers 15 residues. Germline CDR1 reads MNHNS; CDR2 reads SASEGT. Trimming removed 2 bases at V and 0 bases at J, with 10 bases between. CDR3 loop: CASSEIHTLNTEAFF. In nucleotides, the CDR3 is TGTGCCAGCAGTGAAATCCACACCCTGAACACTGAAGCTTTCTTT.

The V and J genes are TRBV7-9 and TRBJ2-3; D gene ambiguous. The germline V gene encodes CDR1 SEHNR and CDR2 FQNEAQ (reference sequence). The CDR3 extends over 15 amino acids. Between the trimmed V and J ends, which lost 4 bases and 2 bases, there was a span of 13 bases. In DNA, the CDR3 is TGTGCCAGCAGCTACAACGGGTTTACCACAGATACGCAGTATTTT. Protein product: CASSYNGFTTDTQYF.

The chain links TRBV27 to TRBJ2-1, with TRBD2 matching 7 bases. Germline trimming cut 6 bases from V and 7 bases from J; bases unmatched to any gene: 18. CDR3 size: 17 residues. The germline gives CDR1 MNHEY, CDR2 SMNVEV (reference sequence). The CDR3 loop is CASSQPGTTLEVNEQFF. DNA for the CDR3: TGTGCCAGCAGCCAACCCGGGACTACACTCGAGGTTAATGAGCAGTTCTTC.

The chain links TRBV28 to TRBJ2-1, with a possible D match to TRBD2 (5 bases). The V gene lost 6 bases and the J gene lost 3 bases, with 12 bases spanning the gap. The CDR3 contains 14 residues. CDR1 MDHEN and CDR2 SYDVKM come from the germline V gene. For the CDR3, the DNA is TGTGCCAGCAGAGCGGCAACCTACTACAATGAGCAGTTCTTC. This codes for CASRAATYYNEQFF.

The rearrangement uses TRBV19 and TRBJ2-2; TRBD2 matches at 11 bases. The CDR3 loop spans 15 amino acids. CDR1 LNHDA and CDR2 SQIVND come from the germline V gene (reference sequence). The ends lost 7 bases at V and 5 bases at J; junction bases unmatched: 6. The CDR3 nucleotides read TGTGCCAGTAAGATAGCGGGAGGGCCGACCGGGGAGCTGTTTTTT. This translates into CASKIAGGPTGELFF. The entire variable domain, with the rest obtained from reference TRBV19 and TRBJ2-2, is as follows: DGGITQSPKYLFRKEGQNVTLSCEQNLNHDAMYWYRQDPGQGLRLIYYSQIVNDFQKGDIAEGYSVSREKKESFPLTVTSAQKNPTAFYLCASKIAGGPTGELFFGEGSRLTVL.

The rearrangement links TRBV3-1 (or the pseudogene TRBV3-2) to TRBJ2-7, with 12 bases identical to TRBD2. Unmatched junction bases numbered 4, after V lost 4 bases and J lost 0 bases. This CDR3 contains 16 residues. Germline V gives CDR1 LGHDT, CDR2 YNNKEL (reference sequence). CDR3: CASSPRLAGASYEQYF. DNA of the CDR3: TGTGCCAGCAGCCCAAGACTAGCGGGGGCCTCCTACGAGCAGTACTTC.